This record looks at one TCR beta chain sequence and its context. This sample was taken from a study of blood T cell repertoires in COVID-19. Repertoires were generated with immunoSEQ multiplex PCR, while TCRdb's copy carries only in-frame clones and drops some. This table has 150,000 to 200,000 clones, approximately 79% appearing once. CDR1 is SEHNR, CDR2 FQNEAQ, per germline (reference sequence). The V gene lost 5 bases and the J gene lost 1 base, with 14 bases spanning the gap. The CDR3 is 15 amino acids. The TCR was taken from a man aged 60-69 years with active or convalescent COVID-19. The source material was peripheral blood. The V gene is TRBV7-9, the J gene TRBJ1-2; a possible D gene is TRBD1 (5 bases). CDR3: CASSPTVALNYGYTF. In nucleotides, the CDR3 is TGTGCCAGCAGCCCGACAGTCGCGCTTAACTATGGCTACACCTTC.